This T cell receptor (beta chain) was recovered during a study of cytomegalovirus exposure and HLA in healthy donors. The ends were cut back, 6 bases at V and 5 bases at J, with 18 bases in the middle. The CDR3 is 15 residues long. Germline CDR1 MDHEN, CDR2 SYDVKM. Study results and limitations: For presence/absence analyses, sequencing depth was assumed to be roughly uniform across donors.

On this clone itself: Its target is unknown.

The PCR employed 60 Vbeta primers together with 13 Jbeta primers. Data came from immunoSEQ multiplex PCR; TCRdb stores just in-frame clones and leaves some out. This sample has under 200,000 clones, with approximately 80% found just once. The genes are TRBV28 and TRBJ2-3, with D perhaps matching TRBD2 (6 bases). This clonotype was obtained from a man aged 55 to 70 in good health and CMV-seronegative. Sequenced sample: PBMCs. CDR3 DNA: TGTGCCAGCAGCGTTCGGCTAGCGTTCAGAGATACGCAGTATTTT. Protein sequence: CASSVRLAFRDTQYF.